This TCR beta chain was profiled in a study of technical replicates of blood from a handful of donors (dated by TCRdb to the late 2010s). V trim: 2 bases; J trim: 1 base; unmatched bases: 12. Looking up the germline V gene yields CDR1 SGHAT and CDR2 FQNNGV. Taken from cysteine to phenylalanine, the CDR3 has 19 residues. Only the CDR3 part of the read is kept: 57 bases, read in frame from the first base. A single count supports this clone. Its cognate antigen has yet to be identified. No base-level quality is on record; no much larger clone is a single base apart. The receptor library was made with the immunoSEQ multiplex PCR assay. TCRdb took this table from immuneACCESS and kept in-frame rearrangements with V and J called. Such tables lack part of the clones; where checked against another copy, unresolved V genes explain under half of the gap, and the rest is unexplained. This sample lists approximately 79,000 clones; 80% to 95% were detected once. The top ten hold 0.3% to 0.45% of the sample.

The receptor comes from a human donor in good health. Recombination connected TRBV11-2 to TRBJ2-1; 9 of the junction bases match TRBD2. Sequencing input: T cells isolated from PBMCs. The nucleotide sequence reads as follows: TGTGCCAGCAGCTTAAGCCGGGCGGGAGGGTTGAGGTCCTACAATGAGCAGTTCTTC. Its protein is CASSLSRAGGLRSYNEQFF. The full variable domain, completed from the reference TRBV11-2 and TRBJ2-1 proteins outside the CDR3, reads EAGVAQSPRYKIIEKRQSVAFWCNPISGHATLYWYQQILGQGPKLLIQFQNNGVVDDSQLPKDRFSAERLKGVDSTLKIQPAKLEDSAVYLCASSLSRAGGLRSYNEQFFGPGTRLTVL.